The sequence of this TCR beta chain was determined in a study of control samples from healthy donors and cancer patients. The method was immunoSEQ multiplex PCR; TCRdb's version includes in-frame clones alone and lacks a portion of them. The table includes 100,000 to 150,000 clones, roughly 90% detected once. The CDR3 has 13 amino acids. Per the germline V gene, CDR1 is SEHNR and CDR2 is FQNEAQ (reference sequence). The V end was cut by 1 base, the J end by 8 bases, with 8 bases between. The V and J genes are TRBV7-9 and TRBJ1-4; no definite D call. The specimen sequenced was PBMCs. This receptor was taken from a man aged 50 or older with head and neck cancer. CDR3 amino acids: CASSLGVQEKLFF. CDR3 nucleotides: TGTGCCAGCAGCTTAGGAGTTCAGGAAAAACTGTTTTTT. Together with reference TRBV7-9 and TRBJ1-4, the CDR3 gives the full variable domain: DTGVSQNPRHKITKRGQNVTFRCDPISEHNRLYWYRQTLGQGPEFLTYFQNEAQLEKSRLLSDRFSAERPKGSFSTLEIQRTEQGDSAMYLCASSLGVQEKLFFGSGTQLSVL.